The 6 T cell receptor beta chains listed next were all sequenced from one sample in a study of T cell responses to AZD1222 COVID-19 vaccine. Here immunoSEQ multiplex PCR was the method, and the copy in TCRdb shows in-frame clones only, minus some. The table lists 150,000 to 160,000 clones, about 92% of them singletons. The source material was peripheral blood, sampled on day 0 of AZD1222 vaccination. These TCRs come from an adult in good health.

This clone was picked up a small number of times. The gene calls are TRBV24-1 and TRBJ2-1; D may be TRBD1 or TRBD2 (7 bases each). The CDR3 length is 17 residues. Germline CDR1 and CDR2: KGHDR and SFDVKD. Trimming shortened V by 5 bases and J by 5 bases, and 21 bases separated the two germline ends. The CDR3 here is CATSGNSQGGWDNEQFF. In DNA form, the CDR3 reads TGTGCCACCAGTGGAAACTCCCAGGGGGGGTGGGACAATGAGCAGTTCTTC.

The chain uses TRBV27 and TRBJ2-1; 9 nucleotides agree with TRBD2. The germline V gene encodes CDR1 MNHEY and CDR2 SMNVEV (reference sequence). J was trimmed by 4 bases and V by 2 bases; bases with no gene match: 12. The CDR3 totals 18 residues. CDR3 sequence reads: CASSLKGWASGVYNEQFF. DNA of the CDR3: TGTGCCAGCAGTTTAAAGGGCTGGGCTAGCGGGGTATACAATGAGCAGTTCTTC.

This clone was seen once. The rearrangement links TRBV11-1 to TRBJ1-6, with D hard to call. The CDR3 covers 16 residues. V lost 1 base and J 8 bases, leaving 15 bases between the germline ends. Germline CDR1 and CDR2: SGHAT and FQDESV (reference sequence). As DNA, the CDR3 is TGTGCCAGCAGCTTAGAAACCGGACGTTCCTATTCACCCCTCCACTTT. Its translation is CASSLETGRSYSPLHF.

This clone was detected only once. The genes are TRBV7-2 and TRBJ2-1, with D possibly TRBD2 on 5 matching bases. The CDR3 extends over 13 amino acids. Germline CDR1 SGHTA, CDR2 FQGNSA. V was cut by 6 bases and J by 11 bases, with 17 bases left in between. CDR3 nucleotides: TGTGCCAGCAGTCCATACGAAGGAGGACAGCAGTTCTTC. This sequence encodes CASSPYEGGQQFF.

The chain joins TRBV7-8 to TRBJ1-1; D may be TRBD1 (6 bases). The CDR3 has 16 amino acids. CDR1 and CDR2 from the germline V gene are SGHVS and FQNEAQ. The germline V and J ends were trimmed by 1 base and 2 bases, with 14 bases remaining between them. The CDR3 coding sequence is TGTGCCAGCAGCTTAGTACAGGGACGGGGAAACACTGAAGCTTTCTTT. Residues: CASSLVQGRGNTEAFF.

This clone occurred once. The DNA of the CDR3 is TGTGCCAGCAGTTACGCAGGCGGGGAGCTGTTTTTT. Its translation: CASSYAGGELFF. The V and J genes are TRBV6-5 and TRBJ2-2; D is ambiguous. Germline lookup yields CDR1 MNHEY and CDR2 SVGAGI. The CDR3 length is 12 residues. Trimming pared 2 bases from V and 7 bases from J, leaving 5 bases between.